This T cell receptor (beta chain) came from a study of identical twins. TCRdb ran MiXCR on the 5' RACE reads and lists one entry per CDR3 protein. Among about 690,000 distinct CDR3 sequences listed, around 6.1% were seen once. Turning to this clonotype: Its antigen is unknown.

The CDR3 totals 16 residues. Germline CDR1 and CDR2: DFQATT and SNEGSKA (reference sequence). Trimming cost V 0 bases and J 1 base, with 12 bases left between them. Study-wide points: Modeled out-of-frame TCR alpha sharing in monozygotic twins fell below observed levels. Invariant populations such as MAIT and iNKT cells could partly muddle zero-insertion analyses.

This receptor was identified in a man between 18 and 29 years old in good health. The sequenced material came from naive T cells sorted from blood. The V gene is TRBV20-1, the J gene TRBJ2-2; D might be TRBD1 or TRBD2, each matching 5 bases. Here the CDR3 DNA reads TGCAGTGCTAGAGATCGGGACGGGGTGAACACCGGGGAGCTGTTTTTT. Encoded protein: CSARDRDGVNTGELFF.